One and the same sample provided the 27 T cell receptor beta chains below, sequenced in a study of T cells in Graves' hyperthyroidism and ophthalmopathy (dated by TCRdb to the late 2010s). The protocol used for the library was multiplex PCR. Sequencing used an Illumina HiSeq 2000. The TCR beta CDR3 regions were amplified from the RNA transcripts. The first round of RT-PCR for the TCR CDR3 was performed with the HTBI primer set and the Qiagen OneStep RT-PCR kit. TCRdb reworked the public reads: Q25 trimming with fastp, MiXCR clone assembly, productive beta chains retained. Rows merge per CDR3 protein into single entries with the most common DNA and genes. Recorded for this sample are almost 600,000 distinct CDR3 sequences; about 43% of them occurred a single time. The ten largest make up around 7.7% of the sample. The material sequenced was peripheral blood or thyroid tissue (not recorded which). These receptors all come from a woman aged 18-29 years with Graves' hyperthyroidism.

The CDR3 DNA follows: TGTGCCAGCAGCTTGGGGACTGGCGGGGGAACAGGCAATCAGCCCCAGCATTTT. This encodes CASSLGTGGGTGNQPQHF. The gene calls are TRBV5-6 and TRBJ1-5; TRBD1 is a possible D gene (5 bases). CDR1 and CDR2 from the germline V gene are SGHDT and YYEEEE. Trimming shortened V by 0 bases and J by 2 bases, and 18 bases separated the two germline ends. This CDR3 has 18 residues.

Of note for this clonotype: Being one base from a much bigger clone, this may be a read error. The V and J genes are TRBV7-9 and TRBJ2-7; D unresolved. With 1 base removed from V and 7 bases from J, the gap between germline ends came to 14 bases. Germline CDR1 SEHNR, CDR2 FQNEAQ (reference sequence). The CDR3 is made up of 14 amino acids. DNA of the CDR3: TGTGCCAGCAGCTTAGAATATACCCGGCGGGAGCAGTACTTC. Translating gives CASSLEYTRREQYF.

This clonotype was picked up many times. The J gene is TRBJ2-5, the V gene TRBV5-1; 9 bases are shared with TRBD1. Germline lookup yields CDR1 SGHRS and CDR2 YFSETQ. The CDR3 sequence is 13 residues long. Trimming at V came to 5 bases and at J to 3 bases, leaving 2 bases not matched to a gene. The CDR3 sequence is CASRDRGKETQYF. The CDR3 DNA reads TGCGCCAGCAGGGACAGGGGAAAAGAGACCCAGTACTTC. Variable domain in full (rest from reference TRBV5-1 and TRBJ2-5): KAGVTQTPRYLIKTRGQQVTLSCSPISGHRSVSWYQQTPGQGLQFLFEYFSETQRNKGNFPGRFSGRQFSNSRSEMNVSTLELGDSALYLCASRDRGKETQYFGPGTRLLVL.

This clonotype was detected ten times or more. V gene TRBV5-1 combines with J gene TRBJ1-6; the D is unclear. Germline CDR1 SGHRS, CDR2 YFSETQ. V dropped 1 base and J dropped 7 bases, with 12 bases sitting between them. The CDR3 spans 15 residues. The CDR3 sequence is CASSLLGRSNSPLHF. In DNA form, the CDR3 reads TGCGCCAGCAGCTTGTTGGGGAGGTCGAATTCACCCCTCCACTTT. The variable domain in full, completed from reference TRBV5-1 and TRBJ1-6, reads KAGVTQTPRYLIKTRGQQVTLSCSPISGHRSVSWYQQTPGQGLQFLFEYFSETQRNKGNFPGRFSGRQFSNSRSEMNVSTLELGDSALYLCASSLLGRSNSPLHFGNGTRLTVT.

Comments on this clonotype: One end of the junction fails to match germline, which may point to a read error. The chain combines TRBV29-1 with TRBJ1-2; 7 bases match TRBD1. Germline values: CDR1 SQVTM, CDR2 ANQGSEA. This CDR3 spans 16 amino acids. The chain's CDR3 is CASSRIRTGANYGYTF. The CDR3 region has the DNA TGTGCCAGCTCACGAATTAGGACAGGAGCTAACTATGGCTACACCTTC.

This clonotype was seen a few times. The chain uses TRBV29-1 and TRBJ2-5, with a weak D call TRBD2 (7 bases). The germline gives CDR1 SQVTM, CDR2 ANQGSEA. The CDR3 has 11 residues. V gave up 6 bases and J gave up 9 bases, with 14 bases separating them. The chain's CDR3 is CSVRGEGPQYF. The CDR3 DNA reads as TGCAGCGTGAGGGGGGAGGGCCCCCAGTACTTC.

The rearrangement links TRBV30 to TRBJ2-5; TRBD2 matches 9 bases. This CDR3 has 17 amino acids. J was trimmed by 7 bases and V by 4 bases; bases with no gene match: 19. The germline CDR1 and CDR2 sequences are GTSNPN and SVGIG (reference sequence). The CDR3 reads CAWIVVAGEEGGRTQYF. CDR3 DNA: TGTGCCTGGATCGTAGTAGCGGGAGAGGAAGGTGGGAGGACCCAGTACTTC.

The V call is TRBV20-1, the J call TRBJ1-3; D not resolved. The CDR3 runs to 13 residues. The germline V and J ends were trimmed by 3 bases and 1 base, with 7 bases remaining between them. Germline loops: CDR1 DFQATT, CDR2 SNEGSKA (reference sequence). The CDR3 nucleotides are TGCAGTGCTAGTCAACAGTCTGGAAACACCATATATTTT. This encodes CSASQQSGNTIYF.

This clonotype was detected ten times or more. The chain carries TRBV12-3 or TRBV12-4 and TRBJ1-1, with D possibly TRBD1 on 6 matching bases. V was cut by 5 bases and J by 4 bases, with 11 bases left in between. The CDR3 length is 13 residues. CDR3 coding DNA: TGTGCCAGCAGTACAGGGTTGGGCACTGAAGCTTTCTTT. This encodes CASSTGLGTEAFF.

This clonotype came up a few times. This may come from a read error, since a much larger clone is one base off. V usage is TRBV9 and J usage is TRBJ1-3, with a weak D call TRBD1 (5 bases). Trimming shortened V by 3 bases and J by 5 bases, and 15 bases separated the two germline ends. The CDR3 covers 15 residues. CDR1 and CDR2 from the germline V gene are SGDLS and YYNGEE. CDR3: CASSARAGLRNTIYF. The CDR3 DNA follows: TGTGCCAGCAGCGCCCGAGCAGGGCTACGAAACACCATATATTTT.

Ten or more counts support this clonotype. The V and J genes are TRBV9 and TRBJ2-7; tentatively, D is TRBD2 (6 bases). CDR3 size: 16 residues. Trimming shortened V by 0 bases and J by 5 bases, and 18 bases separated the two germline ends. The germline CDR1 and CDR2 sequences are SGDLS and YYNGEE. The DNA of the CDR3 is TGTGCCAGCAGCGTAGCTACCGGAGCGGGTACCAACGAGCAGTACTTC. This translates into CASSVATGAGTNEQYF.

As regards this clonotype: Given the absence of the conserved phenylalanine or tryptophan at the CDR3 end, a read error is likely. The DNA is left out, because the CDR3 cannot be placed on it with certainty; the CDR3 is given as TCRdb lists it. The genes are TRBV7-8 and TRBJ2-6; the listed D gene, TRBD2, was not tested against the DNA. The CDR3 has 9 residues if both end residues are counted. Germline loops: CDR1 SGHVS, CDR2 FQNEAQ. The CDR3 here is CASSLMLAS.

The chain uses TRBV27 and TRBJ1-5; no clear D gene. The CDR3 runs 14 residues. V was clipped by 4 bases and J by 5 bases, with 12 bases between them. Germline V gene lookup returns CDR1 MNHEY and CDR2 SMNVEV (reference sequence). The chain's CDR3 is CASSSSISYQPQHF. The CDR3 DNA reads TGTGCCAGCAGTTCCTCAATCTCCTATCAGCCCCAGCATTTT.

Only one count was recorded for this clonotype. The genes are TRBV20-1 and TRBJ1-1; no clear D gene. Germline V lookup: CDR1 DFQATT, CDR2 SNEGSKA (reference sequence). V was pared by 1 base and J by 4 bases, with 4 bases between. The length of the CDR3 is 11 residues. CDR3 in DNA: TGCAGTGCTAGAGCGGTCACTGAAGCTTTCTTT. Translating it yields CSARAVTEAFF.

This chain connects TRBV13 to TRBJ2-7, with 9 positions matching TRBD1. With V trimmed by 5 bases and J by 3 bases, 8 bases remained unmatched. The CDR3 has 15 amino acids. Germline V gives CDR1 PRHDT, CDR2 FYEKMQ (reference sequence). The CDR3 nucleotides read TGTGCCAGCAGCGCTCGAGGGACAGGGTTCTACGAGCAGTACTTC. This codes for CASSARGTGFYEQYF.

This clonotype was detected ten times or more. This chain joins TRBV2 and TRBJ2-7, with TRBD1 matching over 7 bases. Germline V CDR1 and CDR2: SNHLY, FYNNEI. This CDR3 is 14 amino acids long. With 3 bases clipped from V and 1 base from J, the junction kept 3 bases outside the gene matches. CDR3 in amino acids: CASSEGTESYEQYF. CDR3 bases: TGTGCCAGCAGTGAGGGGACAGAATCCTACGAGCAGTACTTC.

The V and J genes are TRBV29-1 and TRBJ1-2; possibly TRBD1 for D (6 bases). Looked up from germline, CDR1 is SQVTM and CDR2 is ANQGSEA. CDR3 length equals 12 residues. V lost 3 bases to trimming and J lost 10 bases, with 15 bases between them. For the CDR3, the DNA is TGCAGCGTTGAGGAGCCTGGGGACAACTACACCTTC. This encodes CSVEEPGDNYTF.

The rearrangement uses TRBV7-2 and TRBJ2-2; 7 nucleotides line up with TRBD2. From germline, CDR1 is SGHTA and CDR2 FQGNSA. Losses at the gene ends were 5 bases for V and 6 bases for J; bases not matched to a gene: 12. The length of the CDR3 is 16 residues. Here the CDR3 reads CASSPTSVGGAGELFF. Written as DNA, the CDR3 is TGTGCCAGCAGCCCAACTAGCGTGGGAGGCGCCGGGGAGCTGTTTTTT.

CDR3 in amino acids: CASSRPSGLTDTQYF. The CDR3 coding sequence is TGTGCCAGCAGCCGGCCTAGCGGGCTCACAGATACGCAGTATTTT. The chain joins TRBV7-2 to TRBJ2-3; TRBD2 agrees at 8 bases. This CDR3 has 15 residues. With V trimmed by 5 bases and J by 2 bases, 6 bases remained unmatched. Germline CDR1 SGHTA, CDR2 FQGNSA.

This clonotype was picked up a small number of times. This chain joins TRBV10-3 and TRBJ1-3; D is unresolved. The V end lost 6 bases, the J end lost 4 bases, and 7 bases lay between the germline ends. The germline gives CDR1 ENHRY, CDR2 SYGVKD. The CDR3 sequence is 12 residues long. The CDR3 bases are TGTGCCATCAGGGAACACGGAAACACCATATATTTT. Its translation is CAIREHGNTIYF.

Concerning this clonotype itself: The CDR3 end shows no conserved phenylalanine or tryptophan, and so a read error is likely. The chain is built from TRBV29-1 and TRBJ1-2, with 9 bases matching TRBD1. Per germline, CDR1 SQVTM and CDR2 ANQGSEA. The V gene end was trimmed by 3 bases and the J gene end by 5 bases; junction bases not matched to a gene: 7. The CDR3 is 14 amino acids. The CDR3 sequence is CSVERTGARYGYTL. In DNA, the CDR3 is TGCAGCGTTGAGCGGACAGGGGCTAGGTATGGCTACACCCTC.

This clonotype has ten or more counts. The CDR3 loop reads CSALTRRRGRMVNQPQHF. The DNA of the CDR3 is TGCAGTGCCCTAACCCGCCGCAGGGGGCGTATGGTCAATCAGCCCCAGCATTTT. This chain connects TRBV20-1 to TRBJ1-5; TRBD1 matches at 8 bases. Germline CDR1 and CDR2: DFQATT and SNEGSKA (reference sequence). The J segment lost 3 bases and the V segment lost 6 bases, leaving 19 bases of the junction unmatched. CDR3 length: 18 amino acids.

As to this clonotype: This may be a read error, as it is one base from a much larger clone. V usage is TRBV6-6 and J usage is TRBJ1-1, with a weak D call TRBD1 (5 bases). Per germline, CDR1 MNHNY and CDR2 SVGAGI (reference sequence). The CDR3 has 15 residues. The CDR3 region has the DNA TGTGCCAGCAGTGCCGAAACAGGTCAGAACACTGAAGCTTCCTTT. It encodes CASSAETGQNTEASF.

The rearrangement joins TRBV20-1 to TRBJ2-3; the D is unclear. Trimming stripped 6 bases from V and 4 bases from J, with 11 bases between. This CDR3 has 12 amino acids. The germline V gene has CDR1 DFQATT and CDR2 SNEGSKA (reference sequence). The CDR3 here is CSAHWRPDTQYF. CDR3 coding DNA: TGCAGTGCCCACTGGAGACCAGATACGCAGTATTTT.

The chain joins TRBV5-4 to TRBJ1-1; 12 bases map to TRBD1. This CDR3 region has 16 residues. The germline V gene has CDR1 SGHNT and CDR2 YYREEE (reference sequence). The V segment lost 1 base and the J segment 4 bases; nucleotides outside the gene matches: 5. CDR3 residues: CASSLIGTGGGTEAFF. The CDR3 nucleotides read TGTGCCAGCAGCTTGATCGGGACAGGGGGCGGCACTGAAGCTTTCTTT.

This chain joins TRBV15 and TRBJ2-5; 7 bases are a match to TRBD1. The CDR3 contains 16 residues. Trimming at V came to 2 bases and at J to 1 base, leaving 7 bases not matched to a gene. CDR1 is LNHNV and CDR2 is YYDKDF in the germline V gene (reference sequence). The CDR3 reads CATSRLPRDSQETQYF. CDR3 in DNA: TGTGCCACCAGCAGACTTCCTAGGGACAGCCAAGAGACCCAGTACTTC.

There are a few counts of this clonotype. The V gene is TRBV28, the J gene TRBJ2-2, with D possibly being TRBD1 or TRBD2 (5 bases each). V lost 2 bases and J lost 6, with 19 bases in between. CDR3 length equals 17 residues. The germline V gene has CDR1 MDHEN and CDR2 SYDVKM. CDR3: CASSLRGALSTPGELFF. DNA for the CDR3: TGTGCCAGCAGTTTAAGGGGAGCTTTGAGTACGCCCGGGGAGCTGTTTTTT. The full variable domain, with the rest looked up from reference TRBV28 and TRBJ2-2, is DVKVTQSSRYLVKRTGEKVFLECVQDMDHENMFWYRQDPGLGLRLIYFSYDVKMKEKGDIPEGYSVSREKKERFSLILESASTNQTSMYLCASSLRGALSTPGELFFGEGSRLTVL.